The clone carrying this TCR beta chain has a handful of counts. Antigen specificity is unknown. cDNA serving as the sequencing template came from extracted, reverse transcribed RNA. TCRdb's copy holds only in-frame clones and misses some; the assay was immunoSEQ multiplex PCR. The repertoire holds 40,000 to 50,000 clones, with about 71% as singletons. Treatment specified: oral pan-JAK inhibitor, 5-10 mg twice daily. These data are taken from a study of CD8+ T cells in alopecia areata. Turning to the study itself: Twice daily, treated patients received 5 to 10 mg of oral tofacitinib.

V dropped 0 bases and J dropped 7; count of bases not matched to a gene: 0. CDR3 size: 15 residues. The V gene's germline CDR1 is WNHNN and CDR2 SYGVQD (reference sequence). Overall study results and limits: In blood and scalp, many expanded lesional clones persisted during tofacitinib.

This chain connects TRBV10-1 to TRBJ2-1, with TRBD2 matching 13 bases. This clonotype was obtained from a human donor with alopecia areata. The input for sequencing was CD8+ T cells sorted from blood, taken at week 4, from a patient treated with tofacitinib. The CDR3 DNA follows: TGCGCCAGCAGTGAGTCGACTAGCGGGGGGAATGAGCAGTTCTTC. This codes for CASSESTSGGNEQFF.